This entry is about one T cell receptor (beta chain). Its cognate antigen is unknown. The source of the sample is a study of monozygotic twins with inflammatory bowel disease. The study, taken as a whole, reports: Any single strong signal or clonotype tied to IBD lacked support. With inverse Simpson as the measure, TCRbeta diversity was lower in IBD patients than in healthy co-twins.

Each donor supplied about 2.5 ml of blood. Input per TCR library consisted of about 3.5 ug of total RNA. From its re-call of the 5' RACE reads, TCRdb lists each CDR3 protein once, without DNA. The sample totals about 330,000 distinct CDR3 sequences. This clonotype was sampled from a human donor with ulcerative colitis or Crohn's disease, or a healthy co-twin of an affected twin (not recorded which). The sequencing input was blood.

The CDR3 reads CSAQRPGGEQFF. The genes are TRBV20-1 and TRBJ2-1; TCRdb reports TRBD1, a call that lacks DNA to check it against. The CDR3 consists of 12 residues. Germline V gives CDR1 DFQATT, CDR2 SNEGSKA (reference sequence).